The following is a TCR beta chain sequence with its context. Its cognate antigen is unknown. An end of the junction differs from the germline gene, which may be a read error. This CDR3 comprises 14 residues. Germline V lookup: CDR1 MNHEY, CDR2 SVGAGI. The healthy adult donors were HIV-negative and reported no recent acute infections or vaccinations. Clones were read by immunoSEQ multiplex PCR, and TCRdb kept only the in-frame ones, dropping some. Among hundreds of thousands of clones listed, roughly 72% were seen once. The data are from a study of shared clonotypes between healthy human individuals. Overall study results and limits: Only blood underwent sampling, and tissue repertoires likely differ.

Specimen: PBMCs. The chain combines TRBV6-5 with TRBJ2-7; perhaps D is TRBD1 or TRBD2 (5 bases each). This TCR was recovered from a woman in her forties in good health. Some clones in this sample may be carry-over from other donors' samples. CDR3 sequence (DNA): TGCGCCAGCGGTTTATCAGGGAATTCCTACGAGCAGTACTTC. It is translated as CASGLSGNSYEQYF.